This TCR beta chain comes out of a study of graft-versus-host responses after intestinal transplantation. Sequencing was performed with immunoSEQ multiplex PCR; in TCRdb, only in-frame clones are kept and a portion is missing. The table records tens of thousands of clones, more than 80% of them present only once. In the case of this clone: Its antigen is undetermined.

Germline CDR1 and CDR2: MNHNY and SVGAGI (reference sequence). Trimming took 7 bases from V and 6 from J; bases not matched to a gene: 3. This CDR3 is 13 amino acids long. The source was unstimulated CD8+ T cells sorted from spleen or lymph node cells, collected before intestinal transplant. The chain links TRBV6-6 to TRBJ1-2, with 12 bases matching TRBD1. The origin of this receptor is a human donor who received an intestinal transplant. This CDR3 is CASTGQGADGYTF. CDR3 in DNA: TGTGCCAGCACGGGACAGGGGGCTGATGGCTACACCTTC.